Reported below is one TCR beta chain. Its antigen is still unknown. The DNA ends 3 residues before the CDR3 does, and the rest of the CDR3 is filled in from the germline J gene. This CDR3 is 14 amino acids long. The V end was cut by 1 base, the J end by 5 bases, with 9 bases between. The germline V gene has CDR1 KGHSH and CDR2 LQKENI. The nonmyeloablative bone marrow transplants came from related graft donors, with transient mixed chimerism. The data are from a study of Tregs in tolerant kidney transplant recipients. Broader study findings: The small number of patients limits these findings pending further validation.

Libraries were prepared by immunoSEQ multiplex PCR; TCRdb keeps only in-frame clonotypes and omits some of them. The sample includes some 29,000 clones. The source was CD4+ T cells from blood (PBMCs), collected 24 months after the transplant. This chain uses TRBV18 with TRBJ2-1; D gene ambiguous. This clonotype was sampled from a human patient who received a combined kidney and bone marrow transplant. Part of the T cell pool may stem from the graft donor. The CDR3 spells CASSPLTANNEQFF. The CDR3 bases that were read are TGTGCCAGCTCACCACTTACTGCGAACAATGAG.